This TCR beta chain appears in the sequencing data of a study of sequential checkpoint blockade in melanoma. Study summary: Randomization was 1:1 between first-line nivolumab→ipilimumab and ipilimumab→nivolumab. TCRbeta immunosequencing was performed on DNA from 75 to 95 pretreatment melanoma tumor samples. Matched biopsies came pretreatment and at week 13 for approximately 21 patients. General observations from the study: In arm A, pretreatment tumor clonality was associated with response.

The repertoire was sequenced with immunoSEQ multiplex PCR; TCRdb's copy has only in-frame clones and lacks some. The repertoire includes roughly 3,000 clones, 18% of them detected once, and about 30% sits in the top ten. Treatment denoted: randomized to nivolumab then ipilimumab (arm A) or the reverse (arm B). This clone was picked up a small number of times. Its antigen is as yet unknown. Per germline, CDR1 SGHRS and CDR2 YFSETQ. The CDR3 is made up of 16 amino acids. Trimming cost V 0 bases and J 9 bases, with 19 bases left between them. Sequenced here: tumor tissue (inferred from file names), sampled from a patient given nivolumab and ipilimumab in sequence. The J gene is TRBJ2-1, the V gene TRBV5-1; D may match TRBD1 or TRBD2 (5 bases each). This receptor was identified in a human donor with melanoma. In nucleotides, the CDR3 is TGCGCCAGCAGCTTGGTGGGGACGTCGAGTGAAGGTGAGCAGTTCTTC. Its translation: CASSLVGTSSEGEQFF. Filled out from reference TRBV5-1 and TRBJ2-1, the complete variable domain reads KAGVTQTPRYLIKTRGQQVTLSCSPISGHRSVSWYQQTPGQGLQFLFEYFSETQRNKGNFPGRFSGRQFSNSRSEMNVSTLELGDSALYLCASSLVGTSSEGEQFFGPGTRLTVL.